A selection of T cell receptor beta chains follows, all from one sample in a study of shared T cell receptors in the human thymus. Data came from immunoSEQ multiplex PCR; TCRdb stores just in-frame clones and leaves some out. The table lists hundreds of thousands of clones, around 87% of them singletons. This sample also appeared in a second study, on human thymus T cells.

The sample was thymocytes. Receptor source: a boy under three years old with a congenital heart defect. Both conserved end residues are trimmed from each CDR3. Each record gives: J gene, CDR3 length, V gene, CDR3 protein.

>TRBJ1-6|15|TRBV27
ASSSTYPTGVLSPLH
>TRBJ2-3|14|TRBV7-9
ASSPPRAGRTDTQY
>TRBJ2-7|13|TRBV27
ASSPTYDSSYEQY
>TRBJ2-7|15|TRBV7-2
ASSSRAMRGTTYEQY
>TRBJ1-2|14|TRBV28
ASSLLQAIGRYGYT
>TRBJ1-1|12|TRBV6-1
ASSEADRVPEAF
>TRBJ1-2|11|TRBV6-8
ASSPGQGNGYT
>TRBJ1-6|13|TRBV6-5
ASSYEGSINSPLH
>TRBJ1-2|13|TRBV30
AWSVLLGTGPDHT
>TRBJ2-1|14|TRBV4-3
ASSQGGGGAYNEQF
>TRBJ2-7|12|TRBV7-2
ASSLVAQFYEQY
>TRBJ2-5|13|TRBV5-6
ASSLQGGEGETQY
>TRBJ1-3|13|TRBV5-4
ASSLGGGVGNTIY
>TRBJ2-1|14|TRBV13
ASSLGPGQGANEQF
>TRBJ2-1|13|TRBV6-5
ASSSGTNGYNEQF
>TRBJ2-1|12|TRBV7-2
ASSSGQSHNEQF
>TRBJ2-3|15|TRBV5-1
ASSFLRGGSSKDTQY
>TRBJ2-2|14|TRBV5-1
ASSLRQGQNTGELF
>TRBJ2-1|13|TRBV4-3
ASSQEGRPLDEQF
>TRBJ2-5|13|TRBV11-2
ASSIRGSWQETQY
>TRBJ2-7|16|TRBV4-3
ASSRERGTLFRSYEQY
>TRBJ2-2|15|TRBV11-1
ASSLHRTGQITGELF
>TRBJ1-4|12|TRBV19
PKRSGETGEKLF
>TRBJ2-7|12|TRBV27
ASSCHRVSYEQY
>TRBJ2-1|12|TRBV2
ASSGLAGYNEQF
>TRBJ1-2|13|TRBV5-4
ASSLLRGANYGYT
>TRBJ1-1|10|TRBV12-5
ASGRQGAEAF
>TRBJ2-1|14|TRBV9
ASSVVAEGPRNEQF
>TRBJ1-1|8|TRBV19
ASFRGGAF
>TRBJ2-7|16|TRBV28
ASSLRWGLLADPYEQY
>TRBJ1-1|13|TRBV9
ASSEKQDMNTEAF
>TRBJ2-2|11|TRBV19
ASLKQYTGELF
>TRBJ2-7|17|TRBV14
ASSQGSQRKRQNFYEQY
>TRBJ2-5|12|TRBV11-2
ASSPRGIEETQY
>TRBJ2-3|16|TRBV4-1
ASSHLSGHGRTRDTQY
>TRBJ1-6|12|TRBV6-5
ASSQGQGGSPLH
>TRBJ2-6|13|TRBV19
ASKSTGSGANVLT
>TRBJ2-1|9|TRBV7-9
ASRQGNEQF
>TRBJ1-2|12|TRBV30
AWSDPLGAEGYT
>TRBJ2-4|12|TRBV19
ASSIGGVGHIQY
>TRBJ2-7|14|TRBV27
ASSPTSGGISYEQY
>TRBJ2-1|18|TRBV5-1
ASSLGTGYREGVRYNEQF
>TRBJ2-7|14|TRBV10-3
AISVRGGQVGYEQY
>TRBJ2-1|14|TRBV10-2
ASRTSLGVSYNEQF
>TRBJ1-2|13|TRBV28
ASRTTRGADYGYT